The 19 T cell receptor beta chains given below trace back to one sample, sequenced in a study of blood T cell repertoires in COVID-19. Repertoires were generated with immunoSEQ multiplex PCR, while TCRdb's copy carries only in-frame clones and drops some. The top ten hold 5.6% of the sample, which has about 180,000 clones, 81% seen once. Sequencing was carried out using PBMCs or T cells enriched from blood (not recorded which). The receptors derive from a middle-aged woman with acute COVID-19.

The chain employs TRBV28 and TRBJ2-1; 7 bases map to TRBD2. CDR3 length equals 15 residues. Trimming removed 6 bases from V and 1 base from J; junction bases left unmatched: 6. Germline CDR1 is MDHEN and CDR2 is SYDVKM. The chain's CDR3 is CASRQGGSSYNEQFF. The DNA of the CDR3 is TGTGCCAGCAGGCAGGGCGGGAGTTCCTACAATGAGCAGTTCTTC.

This clone has a single count. The chain couples TRBV5-6 to TRBJ2-5, with a possible D match to TRBD2 (5 bases). The germline V gene encodes CDR1 SGHDT and CDR2 YYEEEE. Trimming took off 4 bases at V and 12 bases at J, with 19 bases between the two ends. CDR3 length equals 13 residues. In nucleotides, the CDR3 is TGTGCCAGCAGCCGAGGGAATGTTTACGCCGAGTACTTC. This translates into CASSRGNVYAEYF. The entire variable domain, with the rest obtained from reference TRBV5-6 and TRBJ2-5, is as follows: DAGVTQSPTHLIKTRGQQVTLRCSPKSGHDTVSWYQQALGQGPQFIFQYYEEEERQRGNFPDRFSGHQFPNYSSELNVNALLLGDSALYLCASSRGNVYAEYFGPGTRLLVL.

This clone appeared many times. This chain connects TRBV7-9 to TRBJ1-2; tentative D call: TRBD1 (6 bases). There are 13 residues in the CDR3. Germline CDR1 reads SEHNR; CDR2 reads FQNEAQ (reference sequence). With 7 bases removed from V and 10 bases from J, the gap between germline ends came to 19 bases. In DNA, the CDR3 is TGTGCCAGCACCCTCCAAGGGGGGGACCCCTACACCTTC. It yields the protein CASTLQGGDPYTF.

This clone was counted a few times. This chain connects TRBV9 to TRBJ1-2; TRBD1 might be the D (5 bases). Germline values: CDR1 SGDLS, CDR2 YYNGEE. Trimming stripped 4 bases from V and 8 bases from J, with 12 bases between. This CDR3 contains 12 residues. Here the CDR3 DNA reads TGTGCCAGCAGCCCCGACGGGGGAGGCTACACCTTC. Translated, it gives CASSPDGGGYTF.

This sequence joins TRBV9 and TRBJ1-2, with 9 bases lining up with TRBD1. The V segment lost 4 bases and the J segment 7 bases; nucleotides outside the gene matches: 14. In germline, CDR1 is SGDLS, CDR2 YYNGEE. The CDR3 spans 16 residues. This CDR3 reads CASSPQTTGGRGGYTF. The CDR3 region has the DNA TGTGCCAGCAGCCCCCAAACGACAGGGGGACGTGGTGGCTACACCTTC. The variable domain in full, with the rest retrieved from reference TRBV9 and TRBJ1-2, is DSGVTQTPKHLITATGQRVTLRCSPRSGDLSVYWYQQSLDQGLQFLIQYYNGEERAKGNILERFSAQQFPDLHSELNLSSLELGDSALYFCASSPQTTGGRGGYTFGSGTRLTVV.

CDR3: CASSLNGGYNSPLHF. For the CDR3, the DNA is TGTGCCAGCAGCTTAAACGGCGGCTATAATTCACCCCTCCACTTT. V usage is TRBV11-1 and J usage is TRBJ1-6; D ambiguous. The ends were cut back, 2 bases at V and 3 bases at J, with 8 bases in the middle. The CDR3 has 15 residues. The germline gives CDR1 SGHAT, CDR2 FQDESV (reference sequence). Together with reference TRBV11-1 and TRBJ1-6, the CDR3 gives the full variable domain: EAEVAQSPRYKITEKSQAVAFWCDPISGHATLYWYRQILGQGPELLVQFQDESVVDDSQLPKDRFSAERLKGVDSTLKIQPAELGDSAMYLCASSLNGGYNSPLHFGNGTRLTVT.

With respect to this clone: Other DNA variants within this sample encode the same CDR3. The chain couples TRBV27 to TRBJ1-2; D remains ambiguous. The CDR3 has 14 amino acids. V gave up 2 bases and J gave up 4 bases, with 11 bases separating them. Germline V gene data show CDR1 as MNHEY and CDR2 as SMNVEV (reference sequence). Here the CDR3 reads CASSLEGAGYGYTF. The CDR3 bases are TGTGCCAGCAGTTTAGAGGGCGCGGGCTATGGCTACACCTTC.

J is TRBJ2-3 and V is TRBV4-1, with 8 bases aligning to TRBD2. Germline V CDR1 and CDR2: MGHRA, YSYEKL. There are 16 residues in the CDR3. The V and J ends lost 0 bases and 2 bases, in that order; junction bases with no gene match: 4. CDR3 sequence (DNA): TGCGCCAGCAGCCAAGAAGCTAGCGGGTTCACAGATACGCAGTATTTT. Encoded protein: CASSQEASGFTDTQYF.

The rearrangement joins TRBV24-1 to TRBJ1-3; D unclear. CDR1 is KGHDR and CDR2 is SFDVKD in the germline V gene. This CDR3 is 13 amino acids long. Trimming stripped 5 bases from V and 1 base from J, with 5 bases between. This chain's CDR3 is CATSAGSGNTIYF. In nucleotides, the CDR3 is TGTGCCACCAGTGCGGGGTCTGGAAACACCATATATTTT.

CDR3: CASSLGRQGDGYTF. In nucleotides, the CDR3 is TGTGCCAGCAGCTTAGGGCGGCAGGGGGATGGCTACACCTTC. The chain is built from TRBV11-2 and TRBJ1-2, with 7 bases fitting TRBD1. CDR3 length: 14 amino acids. The V gene end was trimmed by 1 base and the J gene end by 6 bases; junction bases not matched to a gene: 5. Looked up from germline, CDR1 is SGHAT and CDR2 is FQNNGV.

This clone was counted only a few times. The V gene is TRBV20-1, the J gene TRBJ2-1; a weak D match, TRBD2 (6 bases). The V and J ends lost 3 bases and 10 bases respectively, with 10 bases between them. CDR3 length: 11 amino acids. The germline V gene has CDR1 DFQATT and CDR2 SNEGSKA (reference sequence). CDR3 bases: TGCAGTGCTAGCGGGAGAGCCGAGCAGTTCTTC. It encodes CSASGRAEQFF.

The chain carries TRBV13 and TRBJ2-1, with 7 positions matching TRBD2. This CDR3 has 14 amino acids. CDR1 and CDR2 (germline): PRHDT, FYEKMQ (reference sequence). J gave up 5 bases and V 3 bases, and 4 bases lay outside the gene matches. This chain's CDR3 is CASSLRESHNEQFF. CDR3 in DNA: TGTGCCAGCAGCTTGCGGGAGTCCCACAATGAGCAGTTCTTC. The full variable domain, with the rest looked up from reference TRBV13 and TRBJ2-1, is AAGVIQSPRHLIKEKRETATLKCYPIPRHDTVYWYQQGPGQDPQFLISFYEKMQSDKGSIPDRFSAQQFSDYHSELNMSSLELGDSALYFCASSLRESHNEQFFGPGTRLTVL.

The CDR3 reads CASGLPTPLGSGSGMSTDTQYF. The CDR3 DNA is TGTGCTAGTGGTTTACCTACCCCCCTCGGCTCGGGTAGCGGAATGAGCACAGATACGCAGTATTTT. This chain joins TRBV12-5 and TRBJ2-3; possible D gene TRBD2, 6 bases. Per germline, CDR1 LGHNT and CDR2 FRNRAP. Trimming took 3 bases from V and 0 from J, leaving 31 bases between them. This CDR3 region has 22 residues.

The V call is TRBV5-1, the J call TRBJ2-2, with 7 bases that match TRBD1. The junction had 9 bases not matched to a gene; V was cut back by 3 bases and J by 1 base. The CDR3 covers 17 residues. The germline gives CDR1 SGHRS, CDR2 YFSETQ. CDR3 protein: CASSWSTRTGNTGELFF. The CDR3 bases are TGCGCCAGCAGCTGGTCAACGCGGACAGGGAACACCGGGGAGCTGTTTTTT. The entire variable domain, with the rest obtained from reference TRBV5-1 and TRBJ2-2, is as follows: KAGVTQTPRYLIKTRGQQVTLSCSPISGHRSVSWYQQTPGQGLQFLFEYFSETQRNKGNFPGRFSGRQFSNSRSEMNVSTLELGDSALYLCASSWSTRTGNTGELFFGEGSRLTVL.

V and J are TRBV5-1 and TRBJ1-1; D is possibly TRBD1 (6 bases). Trimming took 3 bases from V and 1 from J, leaving 10 bases between them. Germline assignment: CDR1 SGHRS and CDR2 YFSETQ. CDR3 size: 14 residues. This CDR3 reads CASSSGDPNTEAFF. CDR3 bases: TGCGCCAGCAGCTCAGGGGATCCGAACACTGAAGCTTTCTTT.

V and J are TRBV2 and TRBJ1-5; TRBD1 is a possible D gene (6 bases). The germline V and J ends were trimmed by 6 bases and 2 bases, with 17 bases remaining between them. This CDR3 comprises 16 residues. Per the germline V gene, CDR1 is SNHLY and CDR2 is FYNNEI. The DNA of the CDR3 is TGTGCCAGCAGGCGGCGGGCAGGGGATGGCAATCAGCCCCAGCATTTT. This sequence encodes CASRRRAGDGNQPQHF.

The V call is TRBV6-6, the J call TRBJ1-4; 8 nucleotides match TRBD1. The CDR3 sequence is 18 residues long. CDR1 and CDR2 (germline): MNHNY, SVGAGI (reference sequence). Trimming cost V 5 bases and J 4 bases; bases outside gene matches: 15. In nucleotides, the CDR3 is TGTGCCAGCAGTCGGTTGTCTCAGGGGGCGCGGGGTAATGAAAAACTGTTTTTT. Its translation: CASSRLSQGARGNEKLFF.

There are a few counts of this clone. This chain connects TRBV2 to TRBJ2-1, with TRBD2 identical over 8 bases. This CDR3 is 14 amino acids long. Losses at the gene ends were 6 bases for V and 9 bases for J; bases not matched to a gene: 10. Germline lookup yields CDR1 SNHLY and CDR2 FYNNEI. CDR3 sequence reads: CASRDRSGNTEQFF. CDR3 bases: TGTGCCAGCAGAGACCGTAGCGGGAATACTGAGCAGTTCTTC.

J is TRBJ1-5 and V is TRBV4-1; TRBD1 matches 9 bases. Germline V CDR1 and CDR2: MGHRA, YSYEKL. There are 15 residues in the CDR3. With 0 bases clipped from V and 9 bases from J, the junction kept 6 bases outside the gene matches. The CDR3 DNA reads as TGCGCCAGCAGCCAAGATGGGACAGGGTTCTTGCCCCAGCATTTT. This gives the protein CASSQDGTGFLPQHF.